Listed here are 30 T cell receptor beta chains from one sample, sequenced in a study of response to subunit inactivated influenza vaccine listed by TCRdb under 2018. The library relied on RT-PCR. The sequencer listed for this sample is Illumina HiSeq 2500. TCRdb cleaned the public reads at Q25 with fastp, built clones with MiXCR and kept in-frame beta chains. Each CDR3 protein appears once, grouped with its most common genes and DNA. Within this sample are 150,000 or so distinct CDR3 sequences, with around 11% of them counted one time only. The ten largest clones represent around 33% of the sample. The specimen was CD8+ T cells sorted from PBMCs, collected roughly 24 months after vaccination. The receptors here all came from a man between 50 and 70 years old who received an inactivated influenza vaccine. Donor details come from another sample of the same person, matched by shared clones.

There are a few counts of this clonotype. The chain uses TRBV7-9 and TRBJ2-7; D may be TRBD2 (5 bases). The CDR3 is 11 amino acids. Germline V gives CDR1 SEHNR, CDR2 FQNEAQ (reference sequence). The V end lost 7 bases, the J end lost 7 bases, and 11 bases lay between the germline ends. The CDR3 spells CASTSGPEQYF. The CDR3 DNA is TGTGCCAGCACCAGCGGACCGGAGCAGTACTTC. The whole variable domain, filled in from reference TRBV7-9 and TRBJ2-7, reads DTGVSQNPRHKITKRGQNVTFRCDPISEHNRLYWYRQTLGQGPEFLTYFQNEAQLEKSRLLSDRFSAERPKGSFSTLEIQRTEQGDSAMYLCASTSGPEQYFGPGTRLTVT.

The chain recombines TRBV24-1 with TRBJ2-7; D possibly corresponds to TRBD1 (8 bases). The CDR3 has 17 residues. Germline V gene data show CDR1 as KGHDR and CDR2 as SFDVKD. V lost 4 bases and J 4 bases, leaving 22 bases between the germline ends. CDR3 bases: TGTGCCACCAGTGAAACCCCCACAGGGGGGGTTTTTTACGAGCAGTACTTC. Translation: CATSETPTGGVFYEQYF.

This clonotype was detected only a few times. The V and J genes are TRBV12-3 or TRBV12-4 and TRBJ2-3; the match to TRBD2 covers 11 bases. The CDR3 length is 17 residues. Germline trimming cut 7 bases from V and 2 bases from J; bases unmatched to any gene: 11. Here the CDR3 DNA reads TGTGCCAGCACCGACCATGGACTAGCGGGTTTCACAGATACGCAGTATTTT. Protein: CASTDHGLAGFTDTQYF.

This clonotype showed up just a few times. The chain is built from TRBV12-3 or TRBV12-4 and TRBJ2-3; 9 bases are shared with TRBD2. Trimming at V came to 7 bases and at J to 2 bases, leaving 4 bases not matched to a gene. The CDR3 consists of 14 residues. The chain's CDR3 is CASNPSGATDTQYF. CDR3 nucleotide sequence: TGTGCCAGCAATCCTAGCGGGGCCACAGATACGCAGTATTTT.

This chain joins TRBV20-1 and TRBJ2-7; D unresolved. The CDR3 is 12 amino acids. Germline V gene lookup returns CDR1 DFQATT and CDR2 SNEGSKA (reference sequence). Trimming stripped 8 bases from V and 3 bases from J, with 14 bases between. The CDR3 DNA sequence: TGCAGTTCCATAAATTGGGGCTACGAGCAGTACTTC. Translated, it gives CSSINWGYEQYF.

The chain is built from TRBV29-1 and TRBJ1-2; TRBD1 matches at 8 bases. CDR1 SQVTM and CDR2 ANQGSEA come from the germline V gene. V shed 1 base and J 6 bases; nucleotides not matched to a gene: 4. The CDR3 is made up of 13 amino acids. The CDR3 sequence: CSVEAADRDGYTF. The CDR3 DNA reads as TGCAGCGTTGAAGCCGCGGACAGGGATGGCTACACCTTC.

The rearrangement joins TRBV27 to TRBJ2-7; TRBD1 matches 12 bases. Germline CDR1 reads MNHEY; CDR2 reads SMNVEV (reference sequence). The CDR3 sequence is 14 residues long. Unmatched junction bases numbered 2, after V lost 2 bases and J lost 6 bases. Here the CDR3 DNA reads TGTGCCAGCAGTTTAGGGACAGGGGGCGCCGAGCAGTACTTC. Amino acids: CASSLGTGGAEQYF.

V usage is TRBV19 and J usage is TRBJ2-3; no reliable D call. The V gene's germline CDR1 is LNHDA and CDR2 SQIVND (reference sequence). Trimming took 3 bases from V and 0 from J, leaving 7 bases between them. The CDR3 loop spans 14 amino acids. CDR3 coding DNA: TGTGCCAGTAGTATTAGTGCGAGCACAGATACGCAGTATTTT. Protein: CASSISASTDTQYF.

V and J are TRBV27 and TRBJ1-1, with no clear D. Between the trimmed V and J ends, which lost 4 bases and 2 bases, there was a span of 11 bases. The CDR3 runs 14 residues. Germline V gene lookup returns CDR1 MNHEY and CDR2 SMNVEV (reference sequence). The CDR3 DNA sequence: TGTGCCAGCAGTTACGGCGGCCTCAACACTGAAGCTTTCTTT. This encodes CASSYGGLNTEAFF.

The chain couples TRBV2 to TRBJ1-5; TRBD1 aligns across 9 bases. In germline, CDR1 is SNHLY, CDR2 FYNNEI. The CDR3 has 13 residues. The junction had 8 bases not matched to a gene; V was cut back by 11 bases and J by 6 bases. This CDR3 reads CAARGQGSQPQHF. CDR3 bases: TGTGCCGCGAGGGGACAGGGCTCTCAGCCCCAGCATTTT.

V gene TRBV27 combines with J gene TRBJ2-7; tentative D call: TRBD2 (5 bases). The CDR3 spans 14 residues. Germline CDR1 reads MNHEY; CDR2 reads SMNVEV (reference sequence). V lost 6 bases, J lost 5 bases, and 17 bases lay in between. The chain's CDR3 is CASSAGETVDEQYF. The CDR3, as DNA: TGTGCCAGCAGCGCCGGGGAAACGGTGGACGAGCAGTACTTC.

This clonotype has ten or more counts. The chain links TRBV15 to TRBJ2-1; D is possibly TRBD1 (5 bases). CDR1 is LNHNV, CDR2 YYDKDF, per germline (reference sequence). V gave up 0 bases and J gave up 6 bases, with 9 bases separating them. The CDR3 length is 14 residues. The CDR3, as DNA: TGTGCCACCAGCAGAGACAGGGCCGGCAATGAGCAGTTCTTC. Its translation: CATSRDRAGNEQFF.

Only a few counts were recorded for this clonotype. The DNA of the CDR3 is TGTGCCATCACTCAGGACAGATCATATGGCTACACCTTC. Residues: CAITQDRSYGYTF. J is TRBJ1-2 and V is TRBV10-3; weak D call: TRBD1 (6 bases). The CDR3 loop spans 13 amino acids. V dropped 7 bases and J dropped 5 bases, with 14 bases sitting between them. Germline CDR1 is ENHRY and CDR2 is SYGVKD.

This clonotype was recorded at least ten times. The V call is TRBV4-3, the J call TRBJ2-5; 7 bases line up with TRBD1. Trimming at V came to 5 bases and at J to 0 bases, leaving 6 bases not matched to a gene. The germline gives CDR1 LGHNA, CDR2 YSLEER. The CDR3 loop spans 15 amino acids. The CDR3 protein is CASSFGTANQETQYF. CDR3 sequence (DNA): TGCGCCAGCAGCTTCGGGACAGCGAACCAAGAGACCCAGTACTTC.

The CDR3 nucleotides are TGTGCCAGCAGTCCCCCCCTCCGGGACAGGGTCCCGTACGAGCAGTACTTC. It specifies CASSPPLRDRVPYEQYF. This sequence joins TRBV28 and TRBJ2-7; TRBD1 matches 9 bases. V was pared by 5 bases and J by 4 bases, with 15 bases of the junction left unmatched. Germline V gene lookup returns CDR1 MDHEN and CDR2 SYDVKM. This CDR3 is 17 amino acids long.

This clonotype was detected a few times. The rearrangement uses TRBV27 and TRBJ2-7; D is unresolved. This CDR3 region has 14 residues. V gave up 1 base and J gave up 2 bases, with 9 bases separating them. CDR1 is MNHEY and CDR2 is SMNVEV in the germline V gene (reference sequence). This CDR3 reads CASSLYSQAYEQYF. CDR3 in DNA: TGTGCCAGCAGTTTATACAGCCAAGCCTACGAGCAGTACTTC.

This clonotype turned up a few times. The chain has TRBV6-1 and TRBJ1-2; 12 bases align to TRBD1. CDR1 and CDR2 from the germline V gene are MNHNS and SASEGT. There are 17 residues in the CDR3. J lost 4 bases, V lost 6 bases, and 12 bases had no gene match. CDR3 in DNA: TGTGCCAGCAGCGCCGGGACAGGGGGCATAGCGGTCTATGGCTACACCTTC. Its translation: CASSAGTGGIAVYGYTF.

The sample holds a few counts of this clonotype. J is TRBJ2-1 and V is TRBV27; TRBD2 aligns across 12 bases. The CDR3 is made up of 17 amino acids. CDR1 MNHEY and CDR2 SMNVEV come from the germline V gene (reference sequence). Unmatched junction bases numbered 3, after V lost 3 bases and J lost 0 bases. For the CDR3, the DNA is TGTGCCAGCAGTTTTACGACTAGCGGGGGCTCCTACAATGAGCAGTTCTTC. Translating it yields CASSFTTSGGSYNEQFF.

This sequence joins TRBV28 and TRBJ2-7, with TRBD1 identical over 7 bases. Germline V CDR1 and CDR2: MDHEN, SYDVKM. The CDR3 contains 16 residues. V trimming: 5 bases; J trimming: 1 base; junction bases outside the gene matches: 11. DNA of the CDR3: TGTGCCAGCAGTAGGGCGGTCTACAGGGGTTCCTACGAGCAGTACTTC. It specifies CASSRAVYRGSYEQYF.

This clonotype has just a few counts. The CDR3 DNA follows: TGTGCCATCAGTGGACCCTTAGCGGGAATCGCCTACAATGAGCAGTTCTTC. Its translation is CAISGPLAGIAYNEQFF. The chain combines TRBV10-3 with TRBJ2-1; 8 bases are shared with TRBD2. The CDR3 is 17 residues long. The ends lost 4 bases at V and 2 bases at J; junction bases unmatched: 10. Germline loops: CDR1 ENHRY, CDR2 SYGVKD.

This clonotype has ten or more counts. This chain connects TRBV29-1 to TRBJ2-7, with TRBD2 matching 9 bases. Germline CDR1 reads SQVTM; CDR2 reads ANQGSEA. V dropped 3 bases and J dropped 3; count of bases not matched to a gene: 3. There are 13 residues in the CDR3. CDR3 bases: TGCAGCGTTGATGCGGGAGGGCACTACGAGCAGTACTTC. Its protein is CSVDAGGHYEQYF.

The chain recombines TRBV20-1 with TRBJ1-1; unclear D gene. The CDR3 length is 16 residues. Between the trimmed V and J ends, which lost 0 bases and 0 bases, there was a span of 14 bases. Germline V CDR1 and CDR2: DFQATT, SNEGSKA (reference sequence). DNA for the CDR3: TGCAGTGCTAGAGATGGGATAGGCTCATTGAACACTGAAGCTTTCTTT. It encodes CSARDGIGSLNTEAFF.

The chain's CDR3 is CATSASDRAYDQPQHF. CDR3 nucleotides: TGTGCCACCAGTGCCTCGGACAGGGCATACGATCAGCCCCAGCATTTT. The chain recombines TRBV24-1 with TRBJ1-5; the match to TRBD1 covers 8 bases. V lost 5 bases to trimming and J lost 5 bases; unmatched junction nucleotides: 10. Germline assignment: CDR1 KGHDR and CDR2 SFDVKD. The CDR3 is made up of 16 amino acids.

The sample holds many counts of this clonotype. This chain joins TRBV10-3 and TRBJ2-7, with D tentatively TRBD1 (6 bases). The CDR3 loop spans 12 amino acids. V was pared by 8 bases and J by 0 bases, with 8 bases between. Germline CDR1 reads ENHRY; CDR2 reads SYGVKD. In nucleotides, the CDR3 is TGTGCCATCGGGACAAACTCCTACGAGCAGTACTTC. This translates into CAIGTNSYEQYF.

A few counts support this clonotype. This rearrangement joins TRBV4-3 to TRBJ1-1; D remains unclear. This CDR3 spans 14 amino acids. The V end lost 3 bases, the J end lost 1 base, and 9 bases lay between the germline ends. CDR1 and CDR2 (germline): LGHNA, YSLEER. The CDR3 loop is CASSHSLGNTEAFF. CDR3 sequence (DNA): TGCGCCAGCAGCCATTCTTTGGGGAACACTGAAGCTTTCTTT.

The J gene is TRBJ1-6, the V gene TRBV5-1; D ambiguous. Per germline, CDR1 SGHRS and CDR2 YFSETQ. With 0 bases removed from V and 0 bases from J, the gap between germline ends came to 7 bases. The CDR3 sequence is 16 residues long. CDR3 coding DNA: TGCGCCAGCAGCTTGGCAGAGAGCTCCTATAATTCACCCCTCCACTTT. Protein sequence: CASSLAESSYNSPLHF. Combining the CDR3 with reference TRBV5-1 and TRBJ1-6 gives the whole variable domain KAGVTQTPRYLIKTRGQQVTLSCSPISGHRSVSWYQQTPGQGLQFLFEYFSETQRNKGNFPGRFSGRQFSNSRSEMNVSTLELGDSALYLCASSLAESSYNSPLHFGNGTRLTVT.

This clonotype was detected only a few times. The chain combines TRBV12-3 or TRBV12-4 with TRBJ2-7, with D possibly TRBD2 on 5 matching bases. The CDR3 length is 14 residues. V lost 3 bases and J 4 bases, leaving 13 bases between the germline ends. CDR3 nucleotides: TGTGCCAGCAGTTTTAGCGCGGAAGGATACGAGCAGTACTTC. This sequence encodes CASSFSAEGYEQYF.

Ten or more counts support this clonotype. CDR3 nucleotide sequence: TGTGCCAGCAGCCCAGGAGCAAGCCCAGACACAGATACGCAGTATTTT. Its translation: CASSPGASPDTDTQYF. The chain employs TRBV3-1 and TRBJ2-3, with no clear D. The CDR3 is made up of 16 amino acids. With 4 bases removed from V and 2 bases from J, the gap between germline ends came to 16 bases. Germline assignment: CDR1 LGHDT and CDR2 YNNKEL (reference sequence).

This clonotype has only a few counts. The chain links TRBV27 to TRBJ2-2, with D unresolved. The CDR3 runs to 14 residues. CDR1 and CDR2 from the germline V gene are MNHEY and SMNVEV (reference sequence). V lost 5 bases and J lost 0, with 7 bases in between. The CDR3 DNA is TGTGCCAGCAGTCCAGCACCGAACACCGGGGAGCTGTTTTTT. Protein product: CASSPAPNTGELFF.

V gene TRBV5-1 combines with J gene TRBJ2-7; the match to TRBD1 covers 10 bases. Germline V lookup: CDR1 SGHRS, CDR2 YFSETQ. Losses at the gene ends were 6 bases for V and 5 bases for J; bases not matched to a gene: 11. The CDR3 consists of 15 residues. This CDR3 reads CASTRWDRGGHEQYF. The CDR3 DNA reads as TGCGCCAGCACCCGTTGGGACAGGGGTGGCCACGAGCAGTACTTC.